A selection of T cell receptor beta chains follows, all from one sample in a study of OX40 agonist ivuxolimab in advanced cancers. The protocol was immunoSEQ multiplex PCR, while the TCRdb copy is restricted to in-frame clones and leaves out a portion. The table lists 90,000 to 100,000 clones, roughly 90% of them singletons. The sample here was CD4+ or CD8+ T cells sorted from blood, taken in a trial of the OX40 agonist ivuxolimab. These receptors originate from an adult with an advanced solid tumor such as melanoma, head and neck, liver or kidney cancer. Both conserved end residues are part of each CDR3. D genes are given only for firm matches. The size of a clone is reported for some rows only, either as once, few or many, or as a class for expanded clones.

abundance	v_gene	j_gene	d_gene	CDR3nt	CDR3aa
-	TRBV29-1	TRBJ1-5	-	TGCAGCGTGGGAAGGGGGGAAAATCAGCCCCAGCATTTT	CSVGRGENQPQHF
few	TRBV18	TRBJ1-2	TRBD1	TGTGCCAGCTCACTGGGACAGGGCTACACCTTC	CASSLGQGYTF
-	TRBV27	TRBJ2-1	TRBD2	TGTGCCAGCAGTTCTAGAGGGCGACTAGCGGCTAGCTCCTACAATGAGCAGTTCTTC	CASSSRGRLAASSYNEQFF
-	TRBV7-9	TRBJ1-1	-	TGTGCCAGCAGCCGAGCGACTGAAGCTTTCTTT	CASSRATEAFF
-	TRBV28	TRBJ2-7	-	TGTGCCAGCAGTCTCAATTGGGGGAATCTCTACGAGCAGTACTTC	CASSLNWGNLYEQYF
once	TRBV28	TRBJ1-5	TRBD1	TGTGCCAGCAGACAAGGGAACAGGGGGCGAGGCGCTCAGCCCCAGCATTTT	CASRQGNRGRGAQPQHF
-	TRBV5-4	TRBJ2-3	TRBD2	TGTGCCAGCAGTTTCAGACTAGCGGGAGTTAACACAGATACGCAGTATTTT	CASSFRLAGVNTDTQYF
-	TRBV30	TRBJ1-2	-	TGTGCCTGGAGTCGAGCGGGCGGTGCGTCAACCTTC	CAWSRAGGASTF
once	TRBV5-4	TRBJ2-2	TRBD2	TGTGCCAGCAGACCATCTGGGACTACGAGGTCCGGGGAGCTGTTTTTT	CASRPSGTTRSGELFF
-	TRBV9	TRBJ2-1	-	TGTGCCAGCAGCGCTCGGGGTTTCGGCTACAATGAGCAGTTCTTC	CASSARGFGYNEQFF
-	TRBV6-1	TRBJ2-5	TRBD1	TGTGCCAGCAGTGTACAGGGGATAGGAGAGACCCAGTACTTC	CASSVQGIGETQYF
-	TRBV5-1	TRBJ2-2	TRBD1	TGCGCCAGCAGTGGACAGGGTGACACCGGGGAGCTGTTTTTT	CASSGQGDTGELFF
-	TRBV30	TRBJ1-1	-	TGTGCCTGGAGTGTGTGGGGGGGCACTGAAGCTTTCTTT	CAWSVWGGTEAFF
-	TRBV6-5	TRBJ2-5	TRBD2	TGTGCCAGCAGGCGGGGGGGCCCGCAGGAGACCCAGTACTTC	CASRRGGPQETQYF
few	TRBV5-1	TRBJ2-2	-	TGCGCCAGCAGCTCCGGGACGTCCGGGGAGCTGTTTTTT	CASSSGTSGELFF
-	TRBV5-4	TRBJ1-2	-	TGTGCCAGCAGTCTGGCGAGCCCGGGACCCTACTATGGCTACACCTTC	CASSLASPGPYYGYTF
-	TRBV30	TRBJ2-3	-	TGTGCCTGGAGTCACGGTCGGCTAGCGAGAAATACAGATACGCAGTATTTT	CAWSHGRLARNTDTQYF
-	TRBV11-1	TRBJ2-2	-	TGTGCCAGCAGCCCCGGGGTCTGGGGCGGGGAGCTGTTTTTT	CASSPGVWGGELFF
-	TRBV6-1	TRBJ2-7	-	TGTGCCAGCAGTAAGACAGCTTCACCATCTGACGAGCAGTACTTC	CASSKTASPSDEQYF
-	TRBV30	TRBJ2-1	TRBD2	TGTGCCTGGAGTGTTAGGACTAGCGGGGCATATGAGCAGTTCTTC	CAWSVRTSGAYEQFF
-	TRBV7-9	TRBJ2-1	-	TGTGCCAGCAGCTCCTCTGGAGGGGGGGCAAGGAATGAGCAGTTCTTC	CASSSSGGGARNEQFF
-	TRBV5-1	TRBJ2-3	-	TGCGCCAGCAGCTTGGCCGTCCCCGCTGGCACAGATACGCAGTATTTT	CASSLAVPAGTDTQYF
-	TRBV6-5	TRBJ2-7	-	TGTGCCAGCAGTTTGACTGGCGGCCTCTACGAGCAGTACTTC	CASSLTGGLYEQYF
-	TRBV7-8	TRBJ2-4	TRBD1	TGTGCCAGCAGCTTAGTCCCAACAGGGACAGGACAAAACATTCAGTACTTC	CASSLVPTGTGQNIQYF
-	TRBV7-8	TRBJ2-2	-	TGTGCCAGCAGTAACGGACACCCCTTCTCAGGGTCCGGGGAGCTGTTTTTT	CASSNGHPFSGSGELFF
-	TRBV10-3	TRBJ2-1	TRBD2	TGTGCCATCACCCCGGGACTAGCGGAGAAAGGCAATGAGCAGTTCTTC	CAITPGLAEKGNEQFF
few	TRBV6-4	TRBJ1-5	-	TGTGCCAGCAGTGAAATGGCAGGCCGTCAGCCCCAGCATTTT	CASSEMAGRQPQHF
-	TRBV2	TRBJ1-1	-	TGTGCCAGCAGAGGGACCGTGGACACTGAAGCTTTCTTT	CASRGTVDTEAFF
-	TRBV10-3	TRBJ1-1	-	TGTGCCATCAGTGAAATGGCAGGCGCGGCTTTCTTT	CAISEMAGAAFF
-	TRBV10-2	TRBJ2-1	-	TGCGCCAGCAGACCGGGGTTAAGCTCCTACAATGAGCAGTTCTTC	CASRPGLSSYNEQFF
few	TRBV19	TRBJ1-1	-	TGTGCCAGTAGCGAATGGAGGAACACTGAAGCTTTCTTT	CASSEWRNTEAFF
-	TRBV5-1	TRBJ1-1	-	TGCGCCAGCAGCTTCTCGGCAGGGAACACTGAAGCTTTCTTT	CASSFSAGNTEAFF
-	TRBV9	TRBJ2-1	-	TGTGCCAGCAGCGCCGCAGGGGATTCCTACAATGAGCAGTTCTTC	CASSAAGDSYNEQFF
-	TRBV5-1	TRBJ2-5	-	TGCGCCAGCAGCTTGAGGGAGACCCAGTACTTC	CASSLRETQYF
-	TRBV13	TRBJ1-5	TRBD1	TGTGCCAGCAGCCCGCCCCGGGACAGGGGGGGAATCAATCAGCCCCAGCATTTT	CASSPPRDRGGINQPQHF